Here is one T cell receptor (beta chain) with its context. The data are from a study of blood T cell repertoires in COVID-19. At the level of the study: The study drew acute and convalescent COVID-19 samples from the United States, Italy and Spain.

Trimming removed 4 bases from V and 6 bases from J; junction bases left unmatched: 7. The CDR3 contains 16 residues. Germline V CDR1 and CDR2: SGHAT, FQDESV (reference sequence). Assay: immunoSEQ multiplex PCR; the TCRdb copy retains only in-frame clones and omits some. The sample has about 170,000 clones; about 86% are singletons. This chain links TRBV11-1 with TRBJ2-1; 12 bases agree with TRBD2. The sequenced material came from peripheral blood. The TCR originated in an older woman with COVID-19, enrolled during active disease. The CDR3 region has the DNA TGTGCCAGCAGCTCAGGGGCTAGCGGGAGGGCCAATGAGCAGTTCTTC. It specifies CASSSGASGRANEQFF.